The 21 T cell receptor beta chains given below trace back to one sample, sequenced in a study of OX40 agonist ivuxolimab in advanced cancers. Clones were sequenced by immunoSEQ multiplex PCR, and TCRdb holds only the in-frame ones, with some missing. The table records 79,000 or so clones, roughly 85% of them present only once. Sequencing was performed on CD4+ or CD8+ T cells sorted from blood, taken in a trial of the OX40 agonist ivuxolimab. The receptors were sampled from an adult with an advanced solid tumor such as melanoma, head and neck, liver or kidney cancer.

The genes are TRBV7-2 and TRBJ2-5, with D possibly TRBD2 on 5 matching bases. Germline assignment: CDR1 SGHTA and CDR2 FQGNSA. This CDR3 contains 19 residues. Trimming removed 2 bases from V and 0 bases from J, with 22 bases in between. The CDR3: CASSLRSSVASPHQETQYF. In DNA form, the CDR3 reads TGTGCCAGCAGCTTACGATCATCGGTAGCGTCTCCTCACCAAGAGACCCAGTACTTC.

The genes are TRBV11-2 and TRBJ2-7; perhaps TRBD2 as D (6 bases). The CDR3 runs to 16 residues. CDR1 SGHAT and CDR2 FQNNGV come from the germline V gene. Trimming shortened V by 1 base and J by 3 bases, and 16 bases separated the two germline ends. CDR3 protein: CASSLASGTQVYEQYF. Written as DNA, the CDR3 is TGTGCCAGCAGCTTAGCCTCCGGGACTCAGGTCTACGAGCAGTACTTC.

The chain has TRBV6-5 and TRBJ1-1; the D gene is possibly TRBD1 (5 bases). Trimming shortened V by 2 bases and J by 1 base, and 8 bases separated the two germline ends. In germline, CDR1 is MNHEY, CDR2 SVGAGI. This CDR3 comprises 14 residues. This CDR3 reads CASSYGRANTEAFF. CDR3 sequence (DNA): TGTGCCAGCAGTTACGGCAGGGCGAACACTGAAGCTTTCTTT.

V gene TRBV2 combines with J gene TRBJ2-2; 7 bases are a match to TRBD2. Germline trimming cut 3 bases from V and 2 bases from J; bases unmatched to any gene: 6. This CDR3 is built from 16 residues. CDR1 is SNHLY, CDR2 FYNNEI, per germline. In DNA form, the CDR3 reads TGTGCCAGCAGTGACGTGGGGAGGGGCAACACCGGGGAGCTGTTTTTT. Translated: CASSDVGRGNTGELFF.

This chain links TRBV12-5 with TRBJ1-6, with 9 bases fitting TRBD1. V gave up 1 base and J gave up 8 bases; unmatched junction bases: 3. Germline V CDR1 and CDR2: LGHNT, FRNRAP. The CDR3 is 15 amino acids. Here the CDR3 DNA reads TGTGCTAGTGGTTTGGCGACAGGGGGTGATTCACCCCTCCACTTT. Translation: CASGLATGGDSPLHF.

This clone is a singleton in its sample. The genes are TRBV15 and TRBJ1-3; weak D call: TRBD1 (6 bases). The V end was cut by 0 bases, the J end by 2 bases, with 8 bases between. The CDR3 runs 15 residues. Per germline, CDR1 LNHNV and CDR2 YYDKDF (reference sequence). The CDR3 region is CATSRDRGTGNTIYF. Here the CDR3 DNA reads TGTGCCACCAGCAGAGACAGGGGCACTGGAAACACCATATATTTT.

The CDR3 DNA reads TGTGCCAGCAGCCCCCCCACGGGGTCATCAGATACGCAGTATTTT. Amino acid sequence: CASSPPTGSSDTQYF. V is TRBV9 and J is TRBJ2-3, with TRBD2 as a possible D gene (5 bases). This CDR3 spans 15 amino acids. Trimming stripped 4 bases from V and 4 bases from J, with 16 bases between. Germline CDR1 reads SGDLS; CDR2 reads YYNGEE.

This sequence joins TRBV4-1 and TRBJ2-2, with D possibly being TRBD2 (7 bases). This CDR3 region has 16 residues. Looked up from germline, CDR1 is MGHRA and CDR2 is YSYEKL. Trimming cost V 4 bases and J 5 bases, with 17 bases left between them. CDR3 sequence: CASSPLGGGGTGELFF. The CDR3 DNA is TGCGCCAGCAGCCCCCTCGGAGGGGGAGGGACCGGGGAGCTGTTTTTT.

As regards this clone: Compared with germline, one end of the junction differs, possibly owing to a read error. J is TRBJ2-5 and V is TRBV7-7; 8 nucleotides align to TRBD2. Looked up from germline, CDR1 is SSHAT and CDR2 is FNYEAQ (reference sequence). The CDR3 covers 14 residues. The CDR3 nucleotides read TGTGCTAGCAGCCGGGGGGGGCCCCAAGAGACCCAGTACTTC. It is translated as CASSRGGPQETQYF.

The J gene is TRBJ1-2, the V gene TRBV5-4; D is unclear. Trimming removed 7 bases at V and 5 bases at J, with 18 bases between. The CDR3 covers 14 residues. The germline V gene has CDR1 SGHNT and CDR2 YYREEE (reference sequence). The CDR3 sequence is CASRLTGGRYGYTF. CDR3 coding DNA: TGTGCCAGCCGTCTCACGGGCGGCAGGTATGGCTACACCTTC.

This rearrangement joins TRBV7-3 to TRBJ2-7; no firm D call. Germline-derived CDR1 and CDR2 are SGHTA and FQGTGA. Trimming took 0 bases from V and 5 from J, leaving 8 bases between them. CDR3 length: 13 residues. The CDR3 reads CASSLTIRDEQYF. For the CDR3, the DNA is TGTGCCAGCAGCTTAACGATTCGGGACGAGCAGTACTTC. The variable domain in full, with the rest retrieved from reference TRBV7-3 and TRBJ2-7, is GAGVSQTPSNKVTEKGKYVELRCDPISGHTALYWYRQSLGQGPEFLIYFQGTGAADDSGLPNDRFFAVRPEGSVSTLKIQRTERGDSAVYLCASSLTIRDEQYFGPGTRLTVT.

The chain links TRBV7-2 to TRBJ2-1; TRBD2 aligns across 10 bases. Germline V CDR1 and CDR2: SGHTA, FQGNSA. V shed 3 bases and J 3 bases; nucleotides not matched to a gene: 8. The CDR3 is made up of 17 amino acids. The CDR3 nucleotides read TGTGCCAGCAGCTTCCGGGCTAGCGGGGGCTTCTACAATGAGCAGTTCTTC. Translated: CASSFRASGGFYNEQFF.

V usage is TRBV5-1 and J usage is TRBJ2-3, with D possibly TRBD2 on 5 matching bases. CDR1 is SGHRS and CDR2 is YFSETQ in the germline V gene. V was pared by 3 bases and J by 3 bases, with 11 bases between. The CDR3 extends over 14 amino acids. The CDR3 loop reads CASSSTRGTDTQYF. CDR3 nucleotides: TGCGCCAGCAGCTCGACCCGGGGAACAGATACGCAGTATTTT.

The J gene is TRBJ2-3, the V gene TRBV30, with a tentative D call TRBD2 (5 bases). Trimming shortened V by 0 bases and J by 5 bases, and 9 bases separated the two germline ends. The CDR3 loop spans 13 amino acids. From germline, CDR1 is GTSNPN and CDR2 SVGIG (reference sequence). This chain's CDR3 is CAWSVTGLDTQYF. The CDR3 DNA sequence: TGTGCCTGGAGTGTGACGGGGTTAGATACGCAGTATTTT.

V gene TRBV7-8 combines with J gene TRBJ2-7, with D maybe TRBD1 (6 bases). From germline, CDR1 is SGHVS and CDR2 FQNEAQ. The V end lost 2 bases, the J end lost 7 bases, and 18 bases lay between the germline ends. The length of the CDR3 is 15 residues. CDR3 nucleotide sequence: TGTGCCAGCAGCTTAATGGGACAATGGTTTGAGGAGCAGTACTTC. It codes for CASSLMGQWFEEQYF.

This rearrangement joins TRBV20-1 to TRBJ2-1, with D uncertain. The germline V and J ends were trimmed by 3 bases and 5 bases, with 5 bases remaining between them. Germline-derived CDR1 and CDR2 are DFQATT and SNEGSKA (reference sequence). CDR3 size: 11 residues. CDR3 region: CSASPHNEQFF. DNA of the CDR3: TGCAGTGCTAGCCCCCACAATGAGCAGTTCTTC.

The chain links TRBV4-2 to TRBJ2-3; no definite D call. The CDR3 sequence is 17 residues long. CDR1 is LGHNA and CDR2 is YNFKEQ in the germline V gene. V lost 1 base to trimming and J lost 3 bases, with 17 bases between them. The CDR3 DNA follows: TGTGCCAGCAGCCAAGCGGTTCGGAGCGAGATGACAGATACGCAGTATTTT. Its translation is CASSQAVRSEMTDTQYF.

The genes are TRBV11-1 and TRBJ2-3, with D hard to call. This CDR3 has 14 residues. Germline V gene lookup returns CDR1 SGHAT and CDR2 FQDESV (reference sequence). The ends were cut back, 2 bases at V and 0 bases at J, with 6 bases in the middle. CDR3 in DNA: TGTGCCAGCAGCTTAACGTCTAGCACAGATACGCAGTATTTT. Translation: CASSLTSSTDTQYF.

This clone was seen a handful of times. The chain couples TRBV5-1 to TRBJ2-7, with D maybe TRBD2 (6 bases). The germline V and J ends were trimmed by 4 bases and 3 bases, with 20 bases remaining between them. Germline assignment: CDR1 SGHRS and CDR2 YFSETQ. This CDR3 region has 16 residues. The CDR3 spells CASSPLGGRGRYEQYF. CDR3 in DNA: TGCGCCAGCAGCCCCCTTGGAGGGCGGGGACGCTACGAGCAGTACTTC.

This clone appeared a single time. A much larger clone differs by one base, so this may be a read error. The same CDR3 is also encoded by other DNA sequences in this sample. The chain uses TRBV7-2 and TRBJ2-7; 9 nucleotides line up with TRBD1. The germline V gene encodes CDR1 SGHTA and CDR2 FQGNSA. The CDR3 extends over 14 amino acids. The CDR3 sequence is CASSVGQGGYEQYF. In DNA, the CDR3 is TGTGCCAGCAGCGTGGGACAGGGAGGGTACGAGCAGTACTTT.

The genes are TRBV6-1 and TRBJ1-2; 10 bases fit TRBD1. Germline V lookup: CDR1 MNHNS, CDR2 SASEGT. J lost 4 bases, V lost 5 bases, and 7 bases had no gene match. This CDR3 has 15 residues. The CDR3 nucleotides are TGTGCCAGCAGTTCACCTCGGGACAGGGGCTATGGCTACACCTTC. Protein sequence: CASSSPRDRGYGYTF.